Below are 32 T cell receptor beta chains sequenced from a single sample in a study of shared clonotypes between healthy human individuals. Measured with immunoSEQ multiplex PCR; TCRdb has only the in-frame clones, and not every one. The sample consists of millions of clones, about 95% of them appearing once. The sequencing input was naive CD4+ T cells sorted from blood. Subset noted: CD45RA+ positively selected. The receptors originated from a young man in good health.

This chain connects TRBV5-4 to TRBJ2-1; 10 nucleotides align to TRBD2. The CDR3 length is 14 residues. The V segment lost 4 bases and the J segment 9 bases; nucleotides outside the gene matches: 7. Germline CDR1 and CDR2: SGHNT and YYREEE (reference sequence). CDR3 residues: CASSRLLAGAEQFF. CDR3 DNA sequence: TGTGCCAGCAGCAGGCTGCTAGCGGGAGCTGAGCAGTTCTTC.

The rearrangement uses TRBV7-2 and TRBJ1-5; possible D gene TRBD1, 6 bases. Trimming shortened V by 1 base and J by 6 bases, and 13 bases separated the two germline ends. This CDR3 region has 15 residues. The germline V gene encodes CDR1 SGHTA and CDR2 FQGNSA. CDR3 residues: CASSLGRTVSQPQHF. In DNA, the CDR3 is TGTGCCAGCAGCTTAGGTAGGACAGTGAGTCAGCCCCAGCATTTT. The whole variable domain, filled in from reference TRBV7-2 and TRBJ1-5, reads GAGVSQSPSNKVTEKGKDVELRCDPISGHTALYWYRQSLGQGLEFLIYFQGNSAPDKSGLPSDRFSAERTGGSVSTLTIQRTQQEDSAVYLCASSLGRTVSQPQHFGDGTRLSIL.

This sequence joins TRBV19 and TRBJ2-1, with D tentatively TRBD1 (6 bases). The CDR3 spans 16 residues. Trimming removed 3 bases at V and 0 bases at J, with 12 bases between. Germline-derived CDR1 and CDR2 are LNHDA and SQIVND (reference sequence). This CDR3 is CASSMRQVSSYNEQFF. As DNA, the CDR3 is TGTGCCAGTAGTATGAGACAGGTGAGCTCCTACAATGAGCAGTTCTTC.

J is TRBJ2-2 and V is TRBV19, with D perhaps assigned TRBD1 or TRBD2 (5 bases each). This CDR3 region has 17 residues. Germline CDR1 LNHDA, CDR2 SQIVND (reference sequence). V dropped 3 bases and J dropped 1 base, with 15 bases sitting between them. The CDR3 DNA follows: TGTGCCAGTAGTATGGTCGGGACGGGCTGGAACACCGGGGAGCTGTTTTTT. It specifies CASSMVGTGWNTGELFF. The entire variable domain, with the rest obtained from reference TRBV19 and TRBJ2-2, is as follows: DGGITQSPKYLFRKEGQNVTLSCEQNLNHDAMYWYRQDPGQGLRLIYYSQIVNDFQKGDIAEGYSVSREKKESFPLTVTSAQKNPTAFYLCASSMVGTGWNTGELFFGEGSRLTVL.

The chain links TRBV30 to TRBJ2-1; D unresolved. The CDR3 extends over 11 amino acids. Trimming shortened V by 2 bases and J by 8 bases, and 7 bases separated the two germline ends. From germline, CDR1 is GTSNPN and CDR2 SVGIG (reference sequence). For the CDR3, the DNA is TGTGCCTGGAGTTTAAATTATGAGCAGTTCTTC. Amino acids: CAWSLNYEQFF.

J is TRBJ2-3 and V is TRBV5-1; 7 nucleotides align to TRBD1. J lost 6 bases, V lost 1 base, and 8 bases had no gene match. CDR3 length equals 15 residues. Germline CDR1 SGHRS, CDR2 YFSETQ. The CDR3 DNA reads as TGCGCCAGCAGCTTGCTCCAGGGGGAGCTGGATACGCAGTATTTT. It is translated as CASSLLQGELDTQYF.

The chain couples TRBV19 to TRBJ2-7; 9 bases line up with TRBD2. Germline CDR1 LNHDA, CDR2 SQIVND (reference sequence). V was pared by 5 bases and J by 2 bases, with 7 bases of the junction left unmatched. The CDR3 spans 15 residues. CDR3 in amino acids: CASSSQAGGAYEQYF. The CDR3 DNA is TGTGCCAGTAGTTCCCAAGCGGGAGGCGCCTACGAGCAGTACTTC. The full variable domain, its missing parts supplied by reference TRBV19 and TRBJ2-7, is DGGITQSPKYLFRKEGQNVTLSCEQNLNHDAMYWYRQDPGQGLRLIYYSQIVNDFQKGDIAEGYSVSREKKESFPLTVTSAQKNPTAFYLCASSSQAGGAYEQYFGPGTRLTVT.

The rearrangement uses TRBV6-1 and TRBJ2-7; tentatively, D is TRBD2 (6 bases). V lost 6 bases to trimming and J lost 0 bases, with 15 bases between them. From germline, CDR1 is MNHNS and CDR2 SASEGT. There are 15 residues in the CDR3. The CDR3 sequence is CASSGSGGPSYEQYF. The CDR3 nucleotides read TGTGCCAGCAGCGGTAGCGGAGGACCCTCCTACGAGCAGTACTTC.

V and J are TRBV19 and TRBJ2-2, with D uncertain. CDR1 LNHDA and CDR2 SQIVND come from the germline V gene (reference sequence). V dropped 9 bases and J dropped 2 bases, with 4 bases sitting between them. This CDR3 has 11 amino acids. The CDR3 sequence: CASFNTGELFF. The DNA of the CDR3 is TGTGCCAGCTTCAACACCGGGGAGCTGTTTTTT.

The gene calls are TRBV5-1 and TRBJ2-5; no definite D call. Trimming removed 0 bases at V and 4 bases at J, with 4 bases between. The CDR3 length is 12 residues. CDR1 is SGHRS and CDR2 is YFSETQ in the germline V gene. The CDR3 sequence is CASSLEPETQYF. CDR3 nucleotide sequence: TGCGCCAGCAGCTTGGAGCCAGAGACCCAGTACTTC.

This chain uses TRBV18 with TRBJ1-4, with D possibly matching TRBD1 (6 bases). V was clipped by 3 bases and J by 5 bases, with 13 bases between them. Germline V gene sequence: CDR1 KGHSH, CDR2 LQKENI. This CDR3 has 15 amino acids. The DNA of the CDR3 is TGTGCCAGCTCACCTATCGCAGGGGCGAATGAAAAACTGTTTTTT. Protein: CASSPIAGANEKLFF. The full variable domain, in which reference TRBV18 and TRBJ1-4 provide the parts outside the CDR3, is NAGVMQNPRHLVRRRGQEARLRCSPMKGHSHVYWYRQLPEEGLKFMVYLQKENIIDESGMPKERFSAEFPKEGPSILRIQQVVRGDSAAYFCASSPIAGANEKLFFGSGTQLSVL.

About this clone itself: Other nucleotide sequences from this sample produce the same CDR3. This chain uses TRBV19 with TRBJ2-7; 9 bases fit TRBD1. The germline CDR1 and CDR2 sequences are LNHDA and SQIVND (reference sequence). The CDR3 runs 13 residues. The junction had 4 bases not matched to a gene; V was cut back by 6 bases and J by 4 bases. The DNA for the CDR3 is TGTGCCAGTAGGGGACAGGGCACTTACGAGCAGTACTTC. Translated: CASRGQGTYEQYF.

As to this clone: Other nucleotide sequences from this sample produce the same CDR3. The chain combines TRBV10-3 with TRBJ1-5, with D tentatively TRBD1 (6 bases). The CDR3 has 14 amino acids. The germline CDR1 and CDR2 sequences are ENHRY and SYGVKD. V was trimmed by 2 bases and J by 1 base, leaving 6 bases between them. The CDR3: CAISEGQSNQPQHF. CDR3 DNA sequence: TGTGCCATCAGTGAGGGACAGAGCAATCAGCCCCAGCATTTT.

The chain recombines TRBV10-1 with TRBJ2-5; no firm D call. The CDR3 is 12 amino acids. Deletions cut 4 bases from V and 7 bases from J, with 10 bases between. Germline CDR1 reads WNHNN; CDR2 reads SYGVQD (reference sequence). CDR3 region: CASSASGVTQYF. The CDR3 DNA follows: TGCGCCAGCAGTGCCAGTGGTGTGACCCAGTACTTC.

The sample holds one count of this clone. The rearrangement uses TRBV9 and TRBJ2-5, with 9 bases fitting TRBD1. Germline V lookup: CDR1 SGDLS, CDR2 YYNGEE. V trimming: 4 bases; J trimming: 5 bases; junction bases outside the gene matches: 12. The CDR3 length is 16 residues. The CDR3 region is CASSPGFTGGWETQYF. As DNA, the CDR3 is TGTGCCAGCAGCCCCGGGTTTACAGGGGGCTGGGAGACCCAGTACTTC.

The genes are TRBV27 and TRBJ2-3, with 10 bases lining up with TRBD2. The CDR3 extends over 16 amino acids. Germline V gives CDR1 MNHEY, CDR2 SMNVEV (reference sequence). Trimming took 6 bases from V and 4 from J; bases not matched to a gene: 10. The CDR3 nucleotides are TGTGCCAGCAGCCGCATAGCGGGAGGAGGGTCAGATACGCAGTATTTT. Encoded protein: CASSRIAGGGSDTQYF.

This clone is a singleton in its sample. This chain connects TRBV5-1 to TRBJ2-2; TRBD2 matches 16 bases. J was trimmed by 4 bases and V by 4 bases; bases with no gene match: 4. The germline CDR1 and CDR2 sequences are SGHRS and YFSETQ. There are 17 residues in the CDR3. The CDR3 DNA reads as TGCGCCAGCAGCCAGGGACTAGCGGGAGGGAGCACCGGGGAGCTGTTTTTT. Amino acid sequence: CASSQGLAGGSTGELFF.

The chain carries TRBV7-2 and TRBJ2-3; D is ambiguous. Trimming left V 0 bases short and J 6 bases short, with 10 bases between. CDR1 is SGHTA and CDR2 is FQGNSA in the germline V gene. This CDR3 is 14 amino acids long. The CDR3 DNA reads TGTGCCAGCAGCTTAGCGGGGTGGCTGGATACGCAGTATTTT. Residues: CASSLAGWLDTQYF.

Comment on this clone: Other nucleotide sequences from this sample produce the same CDR3. This chain joins TRBV18 and TRBJ1-1; no reliable D call. Looked up from germline, CDR1 is KGHSH and CDR2 is LQKENI. Trimming stripped 6 bases from V and 2 bases from J, with 10 bases between. The CDR3 length is 13 residues. CDR3 in amino acids: CASSPTVNTEAFF. Written as DNA, the CDR3 is TGTGCCAGCTCTCCGACCGTTAACACTGAAGCTTTCTTT. Variable domain in full (rest from reference TRBV18 and TRBJ1-1): NAGVMQNPRHLVRRRGQEARLRCSPMKGHSHVYWYRQLPEEGLKFMVYLQKENIIDESGMPKERFSAEFPKEGPSILRIQQVVRGDSAAYFCASSPTVNTEAFFGQGTRLTVV.

This chain links TRBV9 with TRBJ2-5, with 8 bases that match TRBD2. Germline CDR1 and CDR2: SGDLS and YYNGEE. This CDR3 comprises 16 residues. After removal of 1 base from V and 2 bases from J, the junction contained 7 bases not matched to a gene. In DNA form, the CDR3 reads TGTGCCAGCAGCGTAACCCCGGCTAGCGGGCAAGAGACCCAGTACTTC. Translated: CASSVTPASGQETQYF.

The chain recombines TRBV29-1 with TRBJ2-1; D possibly uses TRBD1 or TRBD2 (6 bases each). Between the trimmed V and J ends, which lost 6 bases and 3 bases, there was a span of 18 bases. Germline values: CDR1 SQVTM, CDR2 ANQGSEA. The CDR3 has 15 amino acids. Here the CDR3 reads CSVGPGEAGYNEQFF. The CDR3 DNA reads TGCAGCGTCGGGCCAGGGGAGGCCGGCTACAATGAGCAGTTCTTC.

This clone was seen a few times. V and J are TRBV6-5 and TRBJ2-2, with D possibly being TRBD2 (6 bases). V was trimmed by 7 bases and J by 1 base, leaving 13 bases between them. CDR3 length equals 15 residues. CDR1 is MNHEY and CDR2 is SVGAGI in the germline V gene. CDR3: CASNPLGRNTGELFF. The CDR3 bases are TGTGCCAGCAATCCCCTCGGGAGGAACACCGGGGAGCTGTTTTTT.

As for this clone: The same CDR3 can be traced to other DNA sequences in this sample. The chain uses TRBV20-1 and TRBJ2-4; D not resolved. V dropped 5 bases and J dropped 0 bases, with 2 bases sitting between them. This CDR3 region has 11 residues. Germline CDR1 reads DFQATT; CDR2 reads SNEGSKA (reference sequence). CDR3 in amino acids: CSALAKNIQYF. Here the CDR3 DNA reads TGCAGTGCTCTAGCCAAAAACATTCAGTACTTC.

The V gene is TRBV10-3, the J gene TRBJ2-5; D is ambiguous. The V gene's germline CDR1 is ENHRY and CDR2 SYGVKD. V dropped 5 bases and J dropped 2 bases, with 6 bases sitting between them. This CDR3 has 12 amino acids. CDR3 nucleotides: TGTGCCATCAGTCAGGAACAAGAGACCCAGTACTTC. It specifies CAISQEQETQYF.

This clone was detected only once. The chain employs TRBV28 and TRBJ1-2, with D perhaps matching TRBD1 (6 bases). CDR1 MDHEN and CDR2 SYDVKM come from the germline V gene. There are 11 residues in the CDR3. The V gene lost 10 bases and the J gene lost 4 bases, with 10 bases spanning the gap. The CDR3 region is CATRTVYGYTF. As DNA, the CDR3 is TGTGCCACCAGGACAGTCTATGGCTACACCTTC.

This chain links TRBV6-1 with TRBJ1-2; 12 nucleotides match TRBD1. Germline-derived CDR1 and CDR2 are MNHNS and SASEGT. Trimming cost V 0 bases and J 4 bases; bases outside gene matches: 3. The CDR3 runs to 16 residues. CDR3 DNA: TGTGCCAGCAGTGAAGCGCCGGGACAGGGGGCCTATGGCTACACCTTC. Translated, it gives CASSEAPGQGAYGYTF.

This chain joins TRBV7-2 and TRBJ1-2; TRBD1 aligns across 11 bases. The CDR3 is made up of 15 amino acids. V shed 5 bases, J shed 8 bases, and the junction held 10 bases outside the gene matches. Germline loops: CDR1 SGHTA, CDR2 FQGNSA. The CDR3 nucleotides are TGTGCCAGCAGCCTTAACGCCGGGACAGGGGGAGGCTACACCTTC. As protein: CASSLNAGTGGGYTF.

As regards this clone: The sample contains more than one DNA sequence encoding this CDR3. The chain links TRBV18 to TRBJ2-7; D uncertain. V lost 0 bases and J 2 bases, leaving 8 bases between the germline ends. The CDR3 extends over 14 amino acids. Germline V CDR1 and CDR2: KGHSH, LQKENI. The DNA for the CDR3 is TGTGCCAGCTCACCACCAGGGCCCCCCTACGAGCAGTACTTC. It codes for CASSPPGPPYEQYF.

This clone was detected only once. The chain joins TRBV5-1 to TRBJ2-5; D unclear. Looked up from germline, CDR1 is SGHRS and CDR2 is YFSETQ. The CDR3 is made up of 16 amino acids. Trimming took 4 bases from V and 5 from J, leaving 21 bases between them. The CDR3 protein is CASSQILTTKEETQYF. CDR3 coding DNA: TGCGCCAGCAGCCAAATTCTGACCACTAAAGAGGAGACCCAGTACTTC.

The V call is TRBV7-9, the J call TRBJ1-5; tentative D call: TRBD1 (5 bases). Germline V gene data show CDR1 as SEHNR and CDR2 as FQNEAQ (reference sequence). The CDR3 runs 15 residues. V was trimmed by 4 bases and J by 5 bases, leaving 15 bases between them. CDR3 loop: CASSYGGGVDQPQHF. The CDR3 bases are TGTGCCAGCAGCTATGGTGGGGGGGTGGATCAGCCCCAGCATTTT.

The chain has TRBV13 and TRBJ2-3; 12 nucleotides match TRBD2. Germline V gene sequence: CDR1 PRHDT, CDR2 FYEKMQ (reference sequence). This CDR3 contains 18 residues. Trimming at V came to 2 bases and at J to 4 bases, leaving 10 bases not matched to a gene. For the CDR3, the DNA is TGTGCCAGCAGCTTACCTAGCGGGAGGGCCCTAGGAGCAGATACGCAGTATTTT. It is translated as CASSLPSGRALGADTQYF.

V usage is TRBV6-5 and J usage is TRBJ2-7; 9 bases fit TRBD1. Germline V gene data show CDR1 as MNHEY and CDR2 as SVGAGI. The V gene end was trimmed by 7 bases and the J gene end by 3 bases; junction bases not matched to a gene: 7. The CDR3 totals 14 residues. In DNA form, the CDR3 reads TGTGCCAGCAAATCCGGGACAGGGATCTACGAGCAGTACTTC. As protein: CASKSGTGIYEQYF.